This T cell receptor beta chain was sequenced for a study of T cells in Graves' hyperthyroidism and ophthalmopathy. The TCR beta CDR3 regions underwent amplification using RNA transcripts as the source. The HTBI primer set served for first-round RT-PCR of the TCR CDR3. TCRdb analysed the multiplex PCR reads with MiXCR anew, one entry per CDR3 protein. Among roughly 600,000 distinct CDR3 sequences listed, approximately 14% were seen once. This clonotype was seen more than once but under ten times. Germline-derived CDR1 and CDR2 are SGDLS and YYNGEE. V lost 5 bases, J lost 3 bases, and 24 bases lay in between. There are 17 residues in the CDR3. Disease lasting under 3 months, a NOSPECS grade of at least 4, and a Clinical Activity Score of at least 3 were features of the ophthalmopathy patients. Fresh peripheral blood, 7.5 to 10 ml, was the source of the PBMCs.

This sequence originates from a woman in her forties or fifties with Graves' ophthalmopathy. The chain couples TRBV9 to TRBJ2-7; D could derive from TRBD1 or TRBD2 (7 bases each). The material sequenced was blood. CDR3 region: CASSAGEGAGYSYEQYF. The CDR3 DNA reads TGTGCCAGCAGTGCCGGGGAGGGGGCAGGCTATAGCTACGAGCAGTACTTC.